This T cell receptor beta chain comes out of a study of blood T cell repertoires in COVID-19. Method: immunoSEQ multiplex PCR; TCRdb's copy keeps in-frame clones and lacks some. The data contain a few hundred thousand clones, about 90% of them seen just once; the ten biggest clones take up approximately 3.1%. This clone was detected only once. The V gene lost 0 bases and the J gene lost 1 base, with 13 bases spanning the gap. This CDR3 is built from 18 residues. Germline CDR1 is MNHNS and CDR2 is SASEGT. The sequence was collected from a woman in her 30s who had recovered from COVID-19. This rearrangement joins TRBV6-1 to TRBJ1-6; D uncertain. The sample comprised PBMCs or T cells enriched from blood (not recorded which). For the CDR3, the DNA is TGTGCCAGCAGTGAAGCGGTAGGAGGGTTGTCCTATAATTCACCCCTCCACTTT. Translating gives CASSEAVGGLSYNSPLHF.